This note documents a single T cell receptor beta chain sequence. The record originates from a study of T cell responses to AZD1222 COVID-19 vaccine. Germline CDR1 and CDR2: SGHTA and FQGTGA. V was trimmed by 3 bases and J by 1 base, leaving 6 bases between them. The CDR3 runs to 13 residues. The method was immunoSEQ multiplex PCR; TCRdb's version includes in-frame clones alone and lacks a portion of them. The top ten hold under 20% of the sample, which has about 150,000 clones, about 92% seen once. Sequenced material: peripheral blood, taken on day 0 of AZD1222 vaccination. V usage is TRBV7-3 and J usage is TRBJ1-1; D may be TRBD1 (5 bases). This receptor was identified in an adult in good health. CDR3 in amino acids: CASSFGTNTEAFF. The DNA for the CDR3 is TGTGCCAGCAGCTTTGGGACGAACACTGAAGCTTTCTTT.